This T cell receptor (beta chain) appears in the sequencing data of a study of CD8+CD57+ T cells in acquired aplastic anemia. About the research overall: Sorted CD4+ and CD8+ cells gave an average of approximately 3.4 ug of DNA.

Per germline, CDR1 DFQATT and CDR2 SNEGSKA (reference sequence). The CDR3 is 13 amino acids. CDR3 and TCR beta VDJ profiling relied on genomic DNA as the template. TCRdb used MiXCR to reprocess the reads, holding one entry per CDR3 protein. The table shows about 190,000 distinct CDR3 sequences, with 48% occurring only once. A word on this clonotype: A clone one base away is much larger, so this may be a read error.

All sequencing subjects had displayed CD8+CD57+ cell expansion on flow cytometry. This chain links TRBV20-1 with TRBJ1-2; D remains unclear. The clonotype was recovered from a human donor with aplastic anemia. Source material: sorted CD4+, CD8+, or CD8+CD57+ T cells (not recorded which) from PBMCs. CDR3 region: CSASWSKDYGCTF. The CDR3 DNA reads as TGCAGTGCTAGTTGGTCGAAAGACTATGGCTGCACCTTC.